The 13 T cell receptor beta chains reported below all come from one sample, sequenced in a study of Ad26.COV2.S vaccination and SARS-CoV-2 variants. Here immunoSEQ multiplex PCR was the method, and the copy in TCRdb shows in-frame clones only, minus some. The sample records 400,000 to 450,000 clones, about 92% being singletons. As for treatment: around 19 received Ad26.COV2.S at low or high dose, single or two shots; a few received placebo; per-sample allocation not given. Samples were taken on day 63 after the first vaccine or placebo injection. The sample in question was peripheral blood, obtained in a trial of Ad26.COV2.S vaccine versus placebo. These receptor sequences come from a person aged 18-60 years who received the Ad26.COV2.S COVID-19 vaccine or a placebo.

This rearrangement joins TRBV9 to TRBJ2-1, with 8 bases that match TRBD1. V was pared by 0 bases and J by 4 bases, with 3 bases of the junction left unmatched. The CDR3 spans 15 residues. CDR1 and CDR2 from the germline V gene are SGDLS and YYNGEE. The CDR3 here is CASSVGTGSYNEQFF. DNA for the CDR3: TGTGCCAGCAGCGTAGGGACAGGGAGTTACAATGAGCAGTTCTTC.

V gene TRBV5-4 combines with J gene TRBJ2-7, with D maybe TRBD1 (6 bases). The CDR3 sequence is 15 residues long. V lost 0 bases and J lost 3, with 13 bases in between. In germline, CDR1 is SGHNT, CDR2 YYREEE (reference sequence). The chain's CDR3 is CASSLDWGLDYEQYF. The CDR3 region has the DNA TGTGCCAGCAGCTTGGATTGGGGGCTGGACTACGAGCAGTACTTC.

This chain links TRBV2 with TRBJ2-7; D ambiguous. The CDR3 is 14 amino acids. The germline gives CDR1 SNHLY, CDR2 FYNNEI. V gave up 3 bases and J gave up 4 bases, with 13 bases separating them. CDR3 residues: CASSDSRRGYEQYF. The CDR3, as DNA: TGTGCCAGCAGTGACTCCCGGCGTGGGTACGAGCAGTACTTC. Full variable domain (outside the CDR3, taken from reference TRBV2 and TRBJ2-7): EPEVTQTPSHQVTQMGQEVILRCVPISNHLYFYWYRQILGQKVEFLVSFYNNEISEKSEIFDDQFSVERPDGSNFTLKIRSTKLEDSAMYFCASSDSRRGYEQYFGPGTRLTVT.

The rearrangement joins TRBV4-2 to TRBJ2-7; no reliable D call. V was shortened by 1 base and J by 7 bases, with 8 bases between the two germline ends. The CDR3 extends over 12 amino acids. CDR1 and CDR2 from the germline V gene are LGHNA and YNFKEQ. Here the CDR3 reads CASSQVNGEQYF. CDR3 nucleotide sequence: TGTGCCAGCAGCCAAGTGAATGGGGAGCAGTACTTC.

The CDR3 DNA reads TGTGCCAGCAGCCGCTGGGGTAGCGGGGACGAGCAGTACTTC. It codes for CASSRWGSGDEQYF. V is TRBV11-2 and J is TRBJ2-7; TRBD2 matches 8 bases. CDR3 length: 14 residues. Germline values: CDR1 SGHAT, CDR2 FQNNGV. J was trimmed by 5 bases and V by 5 bases; bases with no gene match: 8.

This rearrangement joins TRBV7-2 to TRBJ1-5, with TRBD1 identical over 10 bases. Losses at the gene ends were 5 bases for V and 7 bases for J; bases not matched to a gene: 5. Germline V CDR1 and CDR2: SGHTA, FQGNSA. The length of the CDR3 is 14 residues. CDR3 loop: CASSPWDRGQPQHF. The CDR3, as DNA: TGTGCCAGCAGCCCGTGGGACAGGGGACAGCCCCAGCATTTT.

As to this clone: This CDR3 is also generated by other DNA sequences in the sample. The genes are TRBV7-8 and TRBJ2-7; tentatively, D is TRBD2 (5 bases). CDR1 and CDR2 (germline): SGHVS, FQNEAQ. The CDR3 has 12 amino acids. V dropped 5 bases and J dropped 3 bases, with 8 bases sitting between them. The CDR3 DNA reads TGTGCCAGCAGCCTCGGGGACTACGAGCAGTACTTC. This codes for CASSLGDYEQYF. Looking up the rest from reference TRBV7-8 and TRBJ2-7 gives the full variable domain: GAGVSQSPRYKVAKRGQDVALRCDPISGHVSLFWYQQALGQGPEFLTYFQNEAQLDKSGLPSDRFFAERPEGSVSTLKIQRTQQEDSAVYLCASSLGDYEQYFGPGTRLTVT.

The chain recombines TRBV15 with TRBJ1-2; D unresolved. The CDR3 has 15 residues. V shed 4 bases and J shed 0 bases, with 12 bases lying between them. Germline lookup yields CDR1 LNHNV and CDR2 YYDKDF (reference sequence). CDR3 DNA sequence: TGTGCCACCAGCATGAGGATCACAGCTAACTATGGCTACACCTTC. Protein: CATSMRITANYGYTF.

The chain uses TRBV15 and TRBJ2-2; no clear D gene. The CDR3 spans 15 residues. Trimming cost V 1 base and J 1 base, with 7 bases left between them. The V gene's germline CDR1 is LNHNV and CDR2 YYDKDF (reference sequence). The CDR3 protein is CATSRGGLNTGELFF. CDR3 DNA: TGTGCCACCAGCAGAGGAGGATTGAACACCGGGGAGCTGTTTTTT.

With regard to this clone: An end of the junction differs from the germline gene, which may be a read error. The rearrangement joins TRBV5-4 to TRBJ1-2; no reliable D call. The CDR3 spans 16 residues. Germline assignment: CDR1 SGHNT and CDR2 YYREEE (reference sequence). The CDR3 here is CTSSLAGRDLNYGYTF. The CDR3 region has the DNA TGTACCAGCAGCTTGGCGGGTAGGGATCTCAACTATGGCTACACCTTC.

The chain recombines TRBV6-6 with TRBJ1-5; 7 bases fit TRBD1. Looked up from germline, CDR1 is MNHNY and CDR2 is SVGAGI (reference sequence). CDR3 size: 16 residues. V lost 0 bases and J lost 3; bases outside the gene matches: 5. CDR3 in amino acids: CASSYSNRGINQPQHF. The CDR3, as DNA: TGTGCCAGCAGTTACTCGAACAGGGGAATCAATCAGCCCCAGCATTTT.

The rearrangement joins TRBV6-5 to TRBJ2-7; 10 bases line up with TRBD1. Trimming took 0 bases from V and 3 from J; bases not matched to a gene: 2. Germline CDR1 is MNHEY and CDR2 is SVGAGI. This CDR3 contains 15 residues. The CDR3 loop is CASSYSDRGSYEQYF. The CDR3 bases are TGTGCCAGCAGTTACTCGGACAGGGGGAGCTACGAGCAGTACTTC.

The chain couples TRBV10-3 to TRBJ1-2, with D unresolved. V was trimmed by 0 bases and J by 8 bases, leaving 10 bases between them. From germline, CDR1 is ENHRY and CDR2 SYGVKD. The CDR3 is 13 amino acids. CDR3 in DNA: TGTGCCATCAGTGAGTCTGTGGGCCGGGGCTACACCTTC. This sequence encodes CAISESVGRGYTF.